The 17 T cell receptor beta chains below all came from one sample that was sequenced in a study of shared clonotypes between healthy human individuals. Sequenced by immunoSEQ multiplex PCR; TCRdb stores in-frame clones only, minus some. The data show some 240,000 clones, with 65% seen just once and over 8.5% held by the top ten. The sequenced material came from memory CD4+ T cells sorted from blood. Subset described: CD45RA-negative fraction. These receptor sequences come from a man aged 25-40 years in good health.

This clone has a count of ten or more. This chain links TRBV30 with TRBJ2-7; TRBD1 matches 9 bases. This CDR3 is 15 amino acids long. Germline V CDR1 and CDR2: GTSNPN, SVGIG (reference sequence). J lost 0 bases, V lost 3 bases, and 6 bases had no gene match. The CDR3 sequence is CAWSPWGQGSYEQYF. The CDR3 DNA follows: TGTGCCTGGAGCCCGTGGGGACAGGGCTCCTACGAGCAGTACTTC.

V gene TRBV7-2 combines with J gene TRBJ1-1; weak D call: TRBD1 (6 bases). The V end lost 5 bases, the J end lost 3 bases, and 10 bases lay between the germline ends. The germline V gene encodes CDR1 SGHTA and CDR2 FQGNSA. The CDR3 totals 13 residues. The DNA for the CDR3 is TGTGCCAGCAGCCGGGACACCGACACTGAAGCTTTCTTT. It encodes CASSRDTDTEAFF.

This clone was picked up a small number of times. The chain has TRBV2 and TRBJ2-1; D is ambiguous. This CDR3 has 14 amino acids. CDR1 and CDR2 (germline): SNHLY, FYNNEI. V dropped 3 bases and J dropped 5 bases, with 11 bases sitting between them. CDR3 sequence (DNA): TGTGCCAGCAGTGAGGTCGGATACGACAATGAGCAGTTCTTC. The encoded protein is CASSEVGYDNEQFF.

The chain carries TRBV5-1 and TRBJ2-6; 10 bases fit TRBD1. The germline V gene encodes CDR1 SGHRS and CDR2 YFSETQ. The CDR3 covers 19 residues. V shed 4 bases and J 1 base; nucleotides not matched to a gene: 11. The CDR3 coding sequence is TGCGCCAGCAGCATGCTGACAGGGGGCGCGATATCTGGGGCCAACGTCCTGACTTTC. It codes for CASSMLTGGAISGANVLTF.

Notes on this clone: This probably arose from a read error, given a far larger clone one base away. This rearrangement joins TRBV6-6 to TRBJ2-3; D is unclear. The CDR3 spans 11 residues. V was clipped by 6 bases and J by 1 base, with 2 bases between them. From germline, CDR1 is MNHNY and CDR2 SVGAGI (reference sequence). CDR3 in amino acids: CASSRTDTQYF. The DNA of the CDR3 is TGTGCCAGCAGCCGCACAGATACGCAGTATTTT.

This clone turned up a few times. The chain uses TRBV5-5 and TRBJ2-5; 7 bases map to TRBD2. Germline V gene lookup returns CDR1 SGHKS and CDR2 YYEKEE (reference sequence). The CDR3 extends over 15 amino acids. J gave up 2 bases and V 4 bases, and 8 bases lay outside the gene matches. This chain's CDR3 is CASSPAQGGQETQYF. For the CDR3, the DNA is TGTGCCAGCAGCCCAGCCCAGGGAGGGCAAGAGACCCAGTACTTC. Full variable domain (outside the CDR3, taken from reference TRBV5-5 and TRBJ2-5): DAGVTQSPTHLIKTRGQQVTLRCSPISGHKSVSWYQQVLGQGPQFIFQYYEKEERGRGNFPDRFSARQFPNYSSELNVNALLLGDSALYLCASSPAQGGQETQYFGPGTRLLVL.

This chain connects TRBV15 to TRBJ2-6, with a tentative D call TRBD1 (6 bases). V lost 5 bases, J lost 1 base, and 24 bases lay in between. This CDR3 comprises 20 residues. The germline V gene encodes CDR1 LNHNV and CDR2 YYDKDF (reference sequence). The CDR3 DNA is TGTGCCACCAGCCCGGAAGGACCAGGGGATTGGGGTTCTGGGGCCAACGTCCTGACTTTC. Amino acids: CATSPEGPGDWGSGANVLTF.

The J gene is TRBJ2-2, the V gene TRBV2, with TRBD1 identical over 7 bases. V gave up 6 bases and J gave up 3 bases; unmatched junction bases: 1. CDR1 and CDR2 from the germline V gene are SNHLY and FYNNEI. CDR3 length: 13 residues. In nucleotides, the CDR3 is TGTGCCAGCAGACAGGGGTACACCGGGGAGCTGTTTTTT. It is translated as CASRQGYTGELFF. Full variable domain (rest looked up from reference TRBV2 and TRBJ2-2): EPEVTQTPSHQVTQMGQEVILRCVPISNHLYFYWYRQILGQKVEFLVSFYNNEISEKSEIFDDQFSVERPDGSNFTLKIRSTKLEDSAMYFCASRQGYTGELFFGEGSRLTVL.

V gene TRBV4-1 combines with J gene TRBJ1-4; TRBD1 is a possible D gene (6 bases). This CDR3 is 17 amino acids long. V was cut by 1 base and J by 2 bases, with 14 bases left in between. From germline, CDR1 is MGHRA and CDR2 YSYEKL. This CDR3 is CASSQVRQGNTNEKLFF. The CDR3 DNA follows: TGCGCCAGCAGCCAAGTTCGGCAGGGGAACACTAATGAAAAACTGTTTTTT.

The rearrangement links TRBV11-2 to TRBJ2-7, with 9 positions matching TRBD1. The CDR3 is 14 amino acids. Germline CDR1 SGHAT, CDR2 FQNNGV. The V gene end was trimmed by 4 bases and the J gene end by 2 bases; junction bases not matched to a gene: 3. Here the CDR3 reads CASSWNRGPYEQYF. The CDR3 nucleotides are TGTGCCAGCAGCTGGAACAGGGGGCCCTACGAGCAGTACTTC.

V and J are TRBV10-2 and TRBJ2-1; TRBD2 is a possible D gene (6 bases). Germline CDR1 and CDR2: WSHSY and SAAADI. V was trimmed by 7 bases and J by 5 bases, leaving 18 bases between them. This CDR3 is 15 amino acids long. CDR3 sequence: CASTRRGLANNEQFF. CDR3 nucleotides: TGCGCCAGCACCCGAAGAGGTCTAGCGAACAATGAGCAGTTCTTC.

The genes are TRBV7-2 and TRBJ2-7; D unclear. This CDR3 spans 13 amino acids. V gave up 6 bases and J gave up 2 bases, with 11 bases separating them. Germline CDR1 reads SGHTA; CDR2 reads FQGNSA. CDR3 DNA sequence: TGTGCCAGCAGTGTAAAAACGGCCTACGAGCAGTACTTC. It codes for CASSVKTAYEQYF.

This clone was picked up one time. This chain joins TRBV4-1 and TRBJ1-1; the D is unclear. This CDR3 is built from 15 residues. CDR1 is MGHRA, CDR2 YSYEKL, per germline. V lost 0 bases, J lost 9 bases, and 17 bases lay in between. The CDR3 nucleotides read TGCGCCAGCAGCCAAGATCTCGGACCCCGGAATCAAGCTTTCTTT. Residues: CASSQDLGPRNQAFF.

This clone has ten or more counts. This sequence joins TRBV19 and TRBJ2-7, with D unresolved. The CDR3 runs 14 residues. The V end was cut by 3 bases, the J end by 6 bases, with 15 bases between. Germline V gene lookup returns CDR1 LNHDA and CDR2 SQIVND (reference sequence). This CDR3 reads CASSILLEKGEQYF. CDR3 in DNA: TGTGCCAGTAGTATCCTCCTTGAGAAGGGCGAGCAGTACTTC. Together with reference TRBV19 and TRBJ2-7, the CDR3 gives the full variable domain: DGGITQSPKYLFRKEGQNVTLSCEQNLNHDAMYWYRQDPGQGLRLIYYSQIVNDFQKGDIAEGYSVSREKKESFPLTVTSAQKNPTAFYLCASSILLEKGEQYFGPGTRLTVT.

The rearrangement uses TRBV7-3 and TRBJ2-1, with 9 bases matching TRBD1. Unmatched junction bases numbered 9, after V lost 4 bases and J lost 8 bases. The germline V gene has CDR1 SGHTA and CDR2 FQGTGA. The CDR3 contains 15 residues. The CDR3 DNA reads as TGTGCCAGCAGCTCCGGCCGGACAGGGGTCGATGAGCAGTTCTTC. Its protein is CASSSGRTGVDEQFF.

The sample holds one count of this clone. A much larger clone differs from this one at a single base, so this may be a read error. The chain links TRBV10-2 to TRBJ2-3; D is unclear. Germline V CDR1 and CDR2: WSHSY, SAAADI. The CDR3 runs 15 residues. Deletions cut 3 bases from V and 4 bases from J, with 14 bases between. The CDR3 sequence is CASSDVTRMPDTQYF. DNA of the CDR3: TGCGCCAGCAGTGACGTGACAAGGATGCCAGATACGCAGTATTTT.

This clone has a handful of counts. V usage is TRBV6-1 and J usage is TRBJ2-7; D is undetermined. The CDR3 spans 15 residues. CDR1 is MNHNS, CDR2 SASEGT, per germline. V was cut by 4 bases and J by 1 base, with 14 bases left in between. The CDR3 DNA reads TGTGCCAGCAGTGTTATGGTTGACCGATCCTACGAGCAGTACTTC. Encoded protein: CASSVMVDRSYEQYF.